This T cell receptor (beta chain) was identified in a study of T cell clones after liver transplantation (dated by TCRdb to the late 2010s). A note on the overall study: ITN030ST, the source of the samples, was a randomized trial that attempted immunosuppression withdrawal within 2 years of liver transplantation. Donor-reactive T cell clones were identified by TCRbeta sequencing after a pre-transplant mixed lymphocyte reaction and then tracked in post-transplant blood. As an antigen-independent comparator for the donor-reactive sequences, third party-reactive TCRbeta sequences from pre-transplant MLRs were identified as well. Of the eight recipients, a few were HCV-positive, while the remaining recipients had been transplanted for non-autoimmune, non-viral indications. Until randomization at 12-24 months post-transplant, subjects were given standard immunosuppression, with no induction therapy. To count as tolerant, a recipient had to stay completely off immunosuppression for at least one year without liver enzymes climbing beyond twice the upper limit of normal. Blood samples were collected pre-transplant, pre-randomization before withdrawal, and post-randomization after either full withdrawal or failed withdrawal. A cohort of 8 liver transplant recipients was studied, of whom 3 were classified as tolerant and 5 as non-tolerant. What the study reported, not specific to this receptor: In most of the 8 subjects, regardless of tolerance or HCV status, circulating donor-reactive CD4 TCRbeta sequences dropped significantly post-transplant. Since no allograft tissue specimens were available, donor-reactive T cells may have migrated into the graft instead of being deleted. Low numbers of available donor cells limited the measurable donor-reactive repertoire in a couple of subjects. After accounting for repertoire turnover, donor-reactive detection was significantly reduced in 7 of 8 subjects for CD4 and 8 of 8 for CD8. Donor-reactive sequences decreased more than third party-reactive sequences, which suggests partial antigen-specific deletion that was not related to withdrawal success. Because of small, heterogeneous patient numbers and non-standardized post-transplant time points, the conclusions were only preliminary.

CDR1 LNHDA and CDR2 SQIVND were looked up in the germline V gene (reference sequence). At the junction V is shortened by 4 bases and J by 1 base, with 11 bases in between. The CDR3 holds 15 amino acids from the cysteine to the phenylalanine. CDR3 DNA only is kept here, 45 bases in frame from base 1. On this clone: Which antigen it targets is not known. No base quality values were provided; no much bigger clone lies one nucleotide off.

Using immunoSEQ, frozen genomic DNA was subjected to high-throughput TCRbeta CDR3 sequencing, a process that included PCR amplification, mapping, bias correction and internal controls. The paper's processing steps were these. Only productive rearrangements were retained, with each unique TCRbeta sequence defined by its CDR3 nucleotide sequence together with its V and J gene. For classification of a sequence as donor-reactive, at least 5-fold expansion in CFSE-low cells relative to unstimulated pre-transplant cells and a frequency of at least 0.01% were required. Per-subject minimum frequency thresholds, based on the lowest-template unstimulated sample, ensured at least 90% detection power. Repertoire turnover was measured by Jensen-Shannon divergence between the top 1000 TCRbeta sequences post- and pre-transplant. Two-sided Fisher's exact tests were used to test for changes in how often donor-reactive sequences were detected. What TCRdb holds here is the immuneACCESS table cut down to in-frame rearrangements. Part of the clones is not present; checked against another copy, under half of the missing clones reflect an unresolved V gene, and the others are unexplained. V and J calls and clone size are those listed in that table; D and trimming were worked out from the DNA. The sample table shows fewer than 80,000 clones, and 80% to 90% are seen once. The ten largest clones capture less than 2.5% of the sample.

Thawed unstimulated PBMCs were stained for CD3, CD4 and CD8 and FACS-sorted into CD3+CD4+ and CD3+CD8+ populations. All 8 studied subjects were randomized to immunosuppression withdrawal. The Qiagen DNeasy Blood and Tissue Kit was used for isolation of genomic DNA. This receptor was identified in a human patient who received a liver transplant. Some T cells may derive from the graft donor when a transplant has been performed. Sequenced here: CD4+ T cells from blood, sampled less than 50 months after liver transplant. The chain was built from TRBV19 and TRBJ1-5, with TRBD1 tentatively as D gene (6 bases match). At the DNA level, the sequence is TGTGCCAGTAGTAGGGTCAGGGGAAGCAATCAGCCCCAGCATTTT. Its protein product is CASSRVRGSNQPQHF.